The subject of this entry is one TCR beta chain. The study assigned cohorts using participant-reported clinical history. This record comes from a study of blood T cell repertoires in COVID-19. Study background: Italy, Spain and the United States were the sources of the convalescent and acute COVID-19 samples. Sources were T cells, B-cell-depleted T cells, or PBMCs; the material itself was cDNA or gDNA.

Profiled with immunoSEQ multiplex PCR; TCRdb holds only in-frame clones, not every one. This repertoire shows approximately 230,000 clones, about nine tenths found once; its top ten account for 15%. This TCR came from a man aged 18 to 29 who had recovered from COVID-19. The sequenced sample consisted of PBMCs or T cells enriched from blood (not recorded which).

The CDR3 here is CASSLSGTEAFF. DNA of the CDR3: TGTGCCAGCAGTTTGAGCGGCACTGAAGCTTTCTTT. The rearrangement joins TRBV12-3 or TRBV12-4 to TRBJ1-1; no clear D gene. Trimming pared 3 bases from V and 4 bases from J, leaving 6 bases between. The CDR3 runs 12 residues.